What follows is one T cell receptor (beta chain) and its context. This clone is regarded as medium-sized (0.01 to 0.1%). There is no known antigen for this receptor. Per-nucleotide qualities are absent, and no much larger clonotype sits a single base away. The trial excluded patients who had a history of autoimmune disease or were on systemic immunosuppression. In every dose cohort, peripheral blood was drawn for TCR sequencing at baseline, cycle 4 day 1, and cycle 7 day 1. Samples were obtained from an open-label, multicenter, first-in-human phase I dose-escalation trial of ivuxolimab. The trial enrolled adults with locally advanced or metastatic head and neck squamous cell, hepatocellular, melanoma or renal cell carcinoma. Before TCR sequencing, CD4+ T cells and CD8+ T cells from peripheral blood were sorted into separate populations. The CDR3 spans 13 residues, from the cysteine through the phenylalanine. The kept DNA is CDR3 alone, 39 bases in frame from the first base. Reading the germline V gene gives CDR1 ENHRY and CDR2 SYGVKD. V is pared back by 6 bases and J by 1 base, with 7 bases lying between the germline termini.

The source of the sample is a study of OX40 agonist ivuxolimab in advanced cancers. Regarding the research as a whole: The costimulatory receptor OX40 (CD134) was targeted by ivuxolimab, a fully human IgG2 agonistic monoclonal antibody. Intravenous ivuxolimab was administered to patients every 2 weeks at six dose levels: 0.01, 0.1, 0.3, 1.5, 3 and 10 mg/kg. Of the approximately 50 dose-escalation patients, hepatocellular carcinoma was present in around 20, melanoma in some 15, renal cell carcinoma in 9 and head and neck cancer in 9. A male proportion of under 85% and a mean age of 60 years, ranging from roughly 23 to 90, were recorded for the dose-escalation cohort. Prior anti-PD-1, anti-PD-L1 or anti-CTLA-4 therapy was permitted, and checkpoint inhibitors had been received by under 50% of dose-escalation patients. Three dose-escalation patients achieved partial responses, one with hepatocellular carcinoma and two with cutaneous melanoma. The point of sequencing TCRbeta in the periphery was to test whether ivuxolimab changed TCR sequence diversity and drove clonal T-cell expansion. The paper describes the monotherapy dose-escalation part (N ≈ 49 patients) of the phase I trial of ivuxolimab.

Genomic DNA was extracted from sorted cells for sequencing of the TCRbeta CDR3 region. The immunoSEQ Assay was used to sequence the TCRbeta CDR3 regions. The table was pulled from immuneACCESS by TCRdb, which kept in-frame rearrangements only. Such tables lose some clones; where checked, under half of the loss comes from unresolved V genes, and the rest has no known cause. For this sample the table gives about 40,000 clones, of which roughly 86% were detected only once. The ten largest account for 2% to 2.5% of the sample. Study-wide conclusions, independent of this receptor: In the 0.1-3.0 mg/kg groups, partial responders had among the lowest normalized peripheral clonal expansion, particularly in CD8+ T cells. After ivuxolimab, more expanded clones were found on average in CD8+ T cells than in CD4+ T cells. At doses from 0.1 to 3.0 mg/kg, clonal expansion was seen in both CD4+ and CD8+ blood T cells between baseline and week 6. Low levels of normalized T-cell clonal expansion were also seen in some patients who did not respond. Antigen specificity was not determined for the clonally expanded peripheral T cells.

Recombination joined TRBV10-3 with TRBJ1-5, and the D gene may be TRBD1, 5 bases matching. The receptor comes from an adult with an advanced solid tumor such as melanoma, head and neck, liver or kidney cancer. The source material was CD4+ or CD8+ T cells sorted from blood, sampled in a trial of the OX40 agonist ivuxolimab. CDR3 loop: CAIRGGSNQPQHF. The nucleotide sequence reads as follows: TGTGCCATCAGGGGGGGGAGCAATCAGCCCCAGCATTTT.